These T cell receptor beta chains were read from a single sample in a study of cytomegalovirus exposure and HLA in healthy donors. Sequenced by immunoSEQ multiplex PCR; TCRdb stores in-frame clones only, minus some. This sample yields 80,000 to 95,000 clones, of which about 79% are seen a single time; nearly 6% belongs to the top ten. The material sequenced was PBMCs. The receptors originated from a female donor in good health and CMV-seronegative. Both conserved end residues are part of each CDR3. The D gene is left open where the match is weak. The size field is filled for only some rows; it gives once, few, many or a size class.

len,v_gene,d_gene,abundance,j_gene,CDR3nt,CDR3aa
16,TRBV27,NA,NA,TRBJ1-2,TGTGCCAGCGGGGGATTTGAACAGGGATCCAACTATGGCTACACCTTC,CASGGFEQGSNYGYTF
15,TRBV11-2,NA,NA,TRBJ1-4,TGTGCCAGCAGCTCCTCCCAGGGGCGATCGGAAAAACTGTTTTTT,CASSSSQGRSEKLFF
12,TRBV5-4,NA,NA,TRBJ2-7,TGTGCCAGCAGCTCGGGAGCGGAGATGCAGTACTTC,CASSSGAEMQYF
18,TRBV9,NA,once,TRBJ2-3,TGTGCCAGCAGCCCCCCCAGTGGGGCCCCTTTGGGCACAGATACGCAGTATTTT,CASSPPSGAPLGTDTQYF
15,TRBV2,NA,few,TRBJ2-7,TGTGCCAGCAGTGCGACTTTCCTACTAACCTACGAGCAGTACTTC,CASSATFLLTYEQYF
14,TRBV6-1,NA,NA,TRBJ2-7,TGTGCCAGCGTGGGGCCCAGTGGCGCCTACGAGCAGTACTTC,CASVGPSGAYEQYF
13,TRBV25-1,NA,once,TRBJ1-4,TGTGCCAGCAGTCTACAGCCGAATGAAAAACTGTTTTTT,CASSLQPNEKLFF
15,TRBV7-9,NA,NA,TRBJ2-7,TGTGCCAGCAGCTTACGGGACTTCCCCCGAAGCGAGCAGTACTTC,CASSLRDFPRSEQYF
16,TRBV7-9,TRBD2,NA,TRBJ2-3,TGTGCCAGCAGCTCAAAAACTAGCGGGGGAACTGATACGCAGTATTTT,CASSSKTSGGTDTQYF
14,TRBV30,NA,NA,TRBJ2-1,TGTGCCTGGACAGGGGATATCTCCTACAATGAGCAGTTCTTC,CAWTGDISYNEQFF
14,TRBV30,TRBD1,once,TRBJ2-1,TGTGCCTGGTGGGACAGGACACGGTACAATGAGCAGTTCTTC,CAWWDRTRYNEQFF
14,TRBV10-3,NA,NA,TRBJ1-3,TGTGCCATCACCCAGGACAACTCTGGAAACACCATATATTTT,CAITQDNSGNTIYF
11,TRBV27,TRBD1,NA,TRBJ1-2,TGTGCCAGCCGACAGGGTGGGGGCTACACCTTC,CASRQGGGYTF
14,TRBV28,NA,once,TRBJ2-7,TGTGCCAGCAGTTTGGTACAGTCCCCCTACGAGCAGTACTTC,CASSLVQSPYEQYF
14,TRBV10-3,NA,NA,TRBJ2-2,TGTGCCATCAGTGAGTCTCAGGCGGGAGGGGAGCTGTTTTTT,CAISESQAGGELFF
15,TRBV7-6,TRBD1,NA,TRBJ2-7,TGTGCCAGCAGCTTAGGGGTACAGGGGTCGCGGGAGCAGTACTTC,CASSLGVQGSREQYF
16,TRBV5-4,TRBD2,NA,TRBJ2-7,TGTGCCAGCAGCGCCGGACTAGCGGGAGACTCCTACGAGCAGTACTTC,CASSAGLAGDSYEQYF
16,TRBV19,NA,NA,TRBJ2-6,TGTGCCAGTAGTCCCCAACAGGGTGCTGGGGCCAACGTCCTGACTTTC,CASSPQQGAGANVLTF
16,TRBV6-5,NA,NA,TRBJ1-2,TGTGCCAGCAGTTACTCGTCGGGAAGTAGCGGCTATGGCTACACCTTC,CASSYSSGSSGYGYTF
16,TRBV18,TRBD1,NA,TRBJ2-1,TGTGCCAGCTCGGAGACAGGGGACGGCTCCTACAATGAGCAGTTCTTC,CASSETGDGSYNEQFF
17,TRBV4-3,NA,few,TRBJ2-6,TGCGCCAGCAGCCAAGATACGGCGGGTTCTGGGGCCAACGTCCTGACTTTC,CASSQDTAGSGANVLTF
13,TRBV10-3,NA,NA,TRBJ1-5,TGTGCCATCAGTGAAGGGGTTAATCAGCCCCAGCATTTT,CAISEGVNQPQHF
14,TRBV13,NA,NA,TRBJ1-1,TGTGCCAGCAGCTTAGGCAGGGTAGACACTGAAGCTTTCTTT,CASSLGRVDTEAFF
14,TRBV2,TRBD1,few,TRBJ1-1,TGTGCCAGCGCGGGACAGGGGGTGAGCACTGAAGCTTTCTTT,CASAGQGVSTEAFF
14,TRBV23-1,TRBD1,once,TRBJ2-7,TGCGCCAGCAGTCAACGGGACAGGGCTTACGAGCAGTACTTC,CASSQRDRAYEQYF
17,TRBV7-2,TRBD2,NA,TRBJ2-5,TGTGCCAGCAGCTTAGCGCTAGCGGGAGCAGCCCAAGAGACCCAGTACTTC,CASSLALAGAAQETQYF
13,TRBV27,NA,few,TRBJ2-7,TGTGCCAGCAGTCCCGGGACTGGAATCGTGTTGTACTTC,CASSPGTGIVLYF
12,TRBV28,TRBD1,NA,TRBJ1-5,TGTGCCACAGGACAGGGAGGTCAGCCCCAGCATTTT,CATGQGGQPQHF
18,TRBV7-9,TRBD1,NA,TRBJ1-2,TGTGCCAGCAGCTTACTCGAATCAAAAGGACAGGGGAACTATGGCTACACCTTC,CASSLLESKGQGNYGYTF
15,TRBV7-2,TRBD2,NA,TRBJ2-1,TGTGCCAGCAGCCCCGAGTCTAGCGGGAGTAATGAGCAGTTCTTC,CASSPESSGSNEQFF